This T cell receptor (beta chain) is drawn from a study of T cells in Graves' hyperthyroidism and ophthalmopathy. The CDR3 regions of TCR beta were amplified from RNA transcripts. The HTBI primer set was used in a first-round RT-PCR of the TCR CDR3. Each CDR3 protein gets one entry after TCRdb re-called the multiplex PCR reads with MiXCR. This sample yields roughly 570,000 distinct CDR3 sequences, of which about half are seen a single time; approximately 7.5% belongs to the top ten. Patients aged 18 to 65 had newly diagnosed hyperthyroidism that had lasted under 2 months. Orbital computed tomography and thyroid ultrasound, together with serum TRAb and thyroxine and clinical symptoms, were used for diagnoses. The germline V gene has CDR1 SQVTM and CDR2 ANQGSEA. The CDR3 sequence is 16 residues long. V was clipped by 6 bases and J by 1 base, with 16 bases between them. This clonotype was seen more than once but under ten times.

The chain has TRBV29-1 and TRBJ1-6; maybe TRBD1 (5 bases). Sample: peripheral blood or thyroid tissue (not recorded which). The TCR was taken from a woman younger than 35 with Graves' hyperthyroidism. CDR3 bases: TGCAGCGTGGGGGTCCTTCCCTTTTCCTATAATTCACCCCTCCACTTT. Protein sequence: CSVGVLPFSYNSPLHF.